This T cell receptor beta chain came from a study of T cell repertoires in cytomegalovirus infection. Study-level background: An indication of both CMV infection and matching HLA type came from public TCR beta signatures. Overall study findings and caveats: CMV-specific TCR beta clonotypes restricted by HLA-C dominated the ex vivo response.

Notes on this clonotype: Its specificity is unknown.

The J segment lost 9 bases and the V segment lost 0 bases, leaving 7 bases of the junction unmatched. This CDR3 is built from 14 residues. Germline values: CDR1 MGHRA, CDR2 YSYEKL. TCRdb re-called the reads through MiXCR, storing one row per CDR3 protein. The table lists about 330,000 distinct CDR3 sequences, nearly 35% of them singletons, with roughly 13% in the top ten. The material was cultured PBMCs, obtained from culture after CMV antigen stimulation. This clonotype was obtained from a human donor in good health (CMV status not recorded). Some clones in this sample may be carry-over from other donors' samples. The genes are TRBV4-1 and TRBJ2-7; 8 bases line up with TRBD2. CDR3 protein: CASSQDGTRGRQYF. Written as DNA, the CDR3 is TGCGCCAGCAGCCAAGACGGGACTAGGGGACGGCAGTACTTC.